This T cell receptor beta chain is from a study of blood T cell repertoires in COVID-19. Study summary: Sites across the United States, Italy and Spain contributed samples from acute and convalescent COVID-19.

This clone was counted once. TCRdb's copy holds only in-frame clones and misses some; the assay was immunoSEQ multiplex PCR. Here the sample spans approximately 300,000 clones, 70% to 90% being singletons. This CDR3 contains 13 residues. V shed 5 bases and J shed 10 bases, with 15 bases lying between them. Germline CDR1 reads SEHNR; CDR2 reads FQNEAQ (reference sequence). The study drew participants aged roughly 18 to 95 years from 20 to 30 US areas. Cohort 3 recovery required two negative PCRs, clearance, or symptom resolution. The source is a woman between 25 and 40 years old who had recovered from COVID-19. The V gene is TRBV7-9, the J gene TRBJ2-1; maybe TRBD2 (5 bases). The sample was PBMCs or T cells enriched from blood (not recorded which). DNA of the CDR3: TGTGCCAGCAGCCTCAACCTCGGCGGGGAGCAGTTCTTC. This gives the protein CASSLNLGGEQFF.